A single T cell receptor beta chain is shown here with its context. The data belong to a study of blood T cell repertoires in COVID-19. The wider study: Collection of acute and convalescent COVID-19 samples took place in the United States, Italy and Spain. Nucleic acid was either cDNA or gDNA, and it came from T cells, B-cell-depleted T cells, or PBMCs.

Trimming removed 0 bases from V and 5 bases from J; junction bases left unmatched: 8. Per the germline V gene, CDR1 is SGHRS and CDR2 is YFSETQ. The CDR3 length is 16 residues. Study processing details: How many nucleated cells were present was estimated from reference gene primer amplification. Profiling relied on immunoSEQ multiplex PCR, and the TCRdb table lists in-frame clones only, not all of them. The V and J calls and clone size were taken over from that table, and D and trimming were inferred from the DNA. The sample carries 70,000 to 85,000 clones, around four fifths recorded once. This chain uses TRBV5-1 with TRBJ1-1, with 9 bases that match TRBD1. This TCR derives from a man at least 80 years old with active or convalescent COVID-19. Input material: peripheral blood. The CDR3 reads CASSLVPRDRETEAFF. CDR3 nucleotide sequence: TGCGCCAGCAGCTTGGTACCCCGGGACAGGGAAACTGAAGCTTTCTTT.